Following are 24 T cell receptor beta chains from one sample sequenced in a study of blood T cell repertoires in COVID-19. Profiled with immunoSEQ multiplex PCR; TCRdb holds only in-frame clones, not every one. The repertoire holds tens of thousands of clones, with over 75% as singletons. What was sequenced was peripheral blood. These receptor sequences come from a human donor in a cohort sampled during active COVID-19.

The CDR3 region is CASSTTGGRNNEQFF. CDR3 in DNA: TGTGCCAGTAGTACAACAGGGGGGAGAAACAATGAGCAGTTCTTC. The genes are TRBV19 and TRBJ2-1, with 8 bases matching TRBD1. Trimming cost V 4 bases and J 5 bases; bases outside gene matches: 7. This CDR3 region has 15 residues. CDR1 and CDR2 (germline): LNHDA, SQIVND (reference sequence).

V usage is TRBV5-1 and J usage is TRBJ2-1; D perhaps matches TRBD1 (6 bases). Germline assignment: CDR1 SGHRS and CDR2 YFSETQ. Trimming removed 3 bases at V and 0 bases at J, with 13 bases between. This CDR3 has 16 amino acids. This chain's CDR3 is CASSSDSQSSYNEQFF. The CDR3, as DNA: TGCGCCAGCAGCTCGGACAGTCAGAGCTCCTACAATGAGCAGTTCTTC. The variable domain in full, completed from reference TRBV5-1 and TRBJ2-1, reads KAGVTQTPRYLIKTRGQQVTLSCSPISGHRSVSWYQQTPGQGLQFLFEYFSETQRNKGNFPGRFSGRQFSNSRSEMNVSTLELGDSALYLCASSSDSQSSYNEQFFGPGTRLTVL.

V is TRBV6-2 or TRBV6-3 and J is TRBJ2-7; 10 bases align to TRBD2. V was clipped by 4 bases and J by 0 bases; unmatched bases: 6. This CDR3 spans 16 amino acids. Germline V CDR1 and CDR2: MNHEY, SVGEGT. CDR3 residues: CASSWTLAGSSYEQYF. CDR3 bases: TGTGCCAGCAGTTGGACACTAGCGGGGAGCTCCTACGAGCAGTACTTC.

V usage is TRBV6-4 and J usage is TRBJ2-1; 10 positions agree with TRBD2. This CDR3 contains 15 residues. Losses at the gene ends were 10 bases for V and 4 bases for J; bases not matched to a gene: 10. Germline CDR1 and CDR2: MRHNA and SNTAGT. DNA of the CDR3: TGTGCCACCTCGCTAGCGGGGGCCCCATACAATGAGCAGTTCTTC. It specifies CATSLAGAPYNEQFF.

This chain uses TRBV5-1 with TRBJ2-7, with D perhaps TRBD1 (6 bases). The CDR3 runs 17 residues. CDR1 and CDR2 from the germline V gene are SGHRS and YFSETQ. V lost 0 bases, J lost 2 bases, and 18 bases lay in between. The CDR3 DNA reads TGCGCCAGCAGCTTGGCCCTCCAGGGGAACCGTCCCTACGAGCAGTACTTC. It yields the protein CASSLALQGNRPYEQYF. Full variable domain (remainder filled in from reference TRBV5-1 and TRBJ2-7): KAGVTQTPRYLIKTRGQQVTLSCSPISGHRSVSWYQQTPGQGLQFLFEYFSETQRNKGNFPGRFSGRQFSNSRSEMNVSTLELGDSALYLCASSLALQGNRPYEQYFGPGTRLTVT.

The CDR3 region has the DNA TGTGCCAGCAGTCGGGACAGGGGGCCGAGGGATACGCAGTATTTT. Translated: CASSRDRGPRDTQYF. This chain connects TRBV6-2 or TRBV6-3 to TRBJ2-3; 12 bases line up with TRBD1. This CDR3 spans 15 amino acids. The germline CDR1 and CDR2 sequences are MNHEY and SVGEGT. The trim removed 5 bases at V and 6 bases at J, leaving 6 bases unmatched.

V usage is TRBV24-1 and J usage is TRBJ2-6, with unresolved D. The CDR3 loop spans 17 amino acids. The V end was cut by 9 bases, the J end by 0 bases, with 17 bases between. CDR1 and CDR2 (germline): KGHDR, SFDVKD. The CDR3 sequence is CATLQRSEHSGANVLTF. The DNA of the CDR3 is TGTGCCACCTTGCAACGGAGTGAACACTCTGGGGCCAACGTCCTGACTTTC.

The V call is TRBV7-6, the J call TRBJ2-7; TRBD2 aligns across 15 bases. Germline V gives CDR1 SGHVS, CDR2 FNYEAQ. The CDR3 has 15 amino acids. J gave up 4 bases and V 5 bases, and 3 bases lay outside the gene matches. CDR3 loop: CASSRTSGGAYEQYF. The DNA of the CDR3 is TGTGCCAGCAGCCGGACTAGCGGGGGGGCTTACGAGCAGTACTTC.

The chain carries TRBV2 and TRBJ2-1, with 8 bases aligning to TRBD2. Germline-derived CDR1 and CDR2 are SNHLY and FYNNEI. Germline trimming cut 6 bases from V and 6 bases from J; bases unmatched to any gene: 7. This CDR3 contains 14 residues. The CDR3 spells CASSGTRVGNEQFF. The DNA for the CDR3 is TGTGCCAGCAGCGGGACTAGGGTTGGCAATGAGCAGTTCTTC.

This clone was observed a few times. CDR3: CASSLAGRPGVDTGELFF. The CDR3 region has the DNA TGCGCCAGCAGCTTGGCCGGAAGGCCGGGGGTCGACACCGGGGAGCTGTTTTTT. The rearrangement links TRBV5-1 to TRBJ2-2; D is possibly TRBD2 (6 bases). The germline V and J ends were trimmed by 0 bases and 3 bases, with 18 bases remaining between them. Germline CDR1 and CDR2: SGHRS and YFSETQ. This CDR3 is 18 amino acids long.

In DNA form, the CDR3 reads TGTGCCAGCAGCCCCCTAGCGGGAGCTTTGCTAACCAAAAACATTCAGTACTTC. Translation: CASSPLAGALLTKNIQYF. This sequence joins TRBV3-1 (or the pseudogene TRBV3-2) and TRBJ2-4; TRBD2 aligns across 10 bases. The CDR3 is 18 residues long. The trim removed 4 bases at V and 2 bases at J, leaving 11 bases unmatched. The germline V gene has CDR1 LGHDT and CDR2 YNNKEL (reference sequence).

This chain links TRBV19 with TRBJ2-1; tentatively, D is TRBD2 (6 bases). The CDR3 totals 18 residues. V was cut by 1 base and J by 9 bases, with 25 bases left in between. Germline lookup yields CDR1 LNHDA and CDR2 SQIVND (reference sequence). CDR3 in amino acids: CASSIGGSSGVWGREQFF. The CDR3, as DNA: TGTGCCAGTAGTATAGGAGGTAGTTCGGGGGTATGGGGCCGTGAGCAGTTCTTC.

The genes are TRBV2 and TRBJ1-6, with TRBD1 matching over 7 bases. J was trimmed by 9 bases and V by 1 base; bases with no gene match: 9. Germline V gene lookup returns CDR1 SNHLY and CDR2 FYNNEI. The CDR3 is 16 residues long. The CDR3 loop is CASSEEGTVLFSPLHF. CDR3 DNA: TGTGCCAGCAGTGAAGAGGGGACAGTGCTCTTTTCACCCCTCCACTTT.

This CDR3 is CASTKGGAANTEAFF. In DNA, the CDR3 is TGTGCCAGCACCAAAGGGGGGGCGGCGAACACTGAAGCTTTCTTT. The chain recombines TRBV9 with TRBJ1-1, with D maybe TRBD1 (6 bases). Germline V CDR1 and CDR2: SGDLS, YYNGEE. The CDR3 has 15 residues. V was trimmed by 6 bases and J by 1 base, leaving 16 bases between them.

The chain joins TRBV21-1 to TRBJ2-7; the D call of TRBD1 is as the table states it, not checked on the DNA. TRBV21-1 is a pseudogene segment. The CDR3 totals 14 residues. In DNA, the CDR3 is TGTGCCAGCAGCTCTCACACCTTATCCTACGAGCAGTACTTC. Amino acids: CASSSHTLSYEQYF.

The chain recombines TRBV12-5 with TRBJ2-3; the D is unclear. Trimming shortened V by 0 bases and J by 4 bases, and 5 bases separated the two germline ends. The CDR3 has 13 amino acids. CDR1 is LGHNT, CDR2 FRNRAP, per germline. In nucleotides, the CDR3 is TGTGCTAGTGGTTTGGTTGAGGCAGATACGCAGTATTTT. Its protein product is CASGLVEADTQYF.

The chain has TRBV7-2 and TRBJ1-1; 8 nucleotides line up with TRBD1. Germline V gene data show CDR1 as SGHTA and CDR2 as FQGNSA. The CDR3 is made up of 17 amino acids. V was pared by 3 bases and J by 4 bases, with 13 bases of the junction left unmatched. The CDR3 is CASSFQGRGRGGTEAFF. CDR3 sequence (DNA): TGTGCCAGCAGCTTCCAGGGCAGGGGGCGCGGGGGCACTGAAGCTTTCTTT.

The CDR3 sequence is CASSQGEQPQHF. The CDR3 DNA is TGTGCCAGCAGCCAAGGGGAGCAGCCCCAGCATTTT. The V and J genes are TRBV3-1 (or the pseudogene TRBV3-2) and TRBJ1-5; D remains unclear. This CDR3 spans 12 amino acids. V was cut by 1 base and J by 7 bases, with 5 bases left in between. CDR1 LGHDT and CDR2 YNNKEL come from the germline V gene (reference sequence).

The CDR3 is CASSPSGGEDTQYF. Here the CDR3 DNA reads TGTGCCAGCAGCCCTAGCGGAGGGGAGGATACGCAGTATTTT. This chain links TRBV9 with TRBJ2-3, with TRBD2 matching over 7 bases. CDR3 length: 14 amino acids. V trimming: 4 bases; J trimming: 6 bases; junction bases outside the gene matches: 8. Germline CDR1 SGDLS, CDR2 YYNGEE.

The rearrangement uses TRBV2 and TRBJ1-2; 9 bases are shared with TRBD1. The CDR3 extends over 14 amino acids. Germline CDR1 and CDR2: SNHLY and FYNNEI. The ends lost 6 bases at V and 4 bases at J; junction bases unmatched: 6. This chain's CDR3 is CASRPGQGSYGYTF. The CDR3, as DNA: TGTGCCAGCAGACCGGGACAGGGCTCCTATGGCTACACCTTC.

This rearrangement joins TRBV7-3 to TRBJ2-3; maybe TRBD2 (6 bases). CDR1 and CDR2 (germline): SGHTA, FQGTGA. This CDR3 spans 14 amino acids. V lost 1 base and J 1 base, leaving 6 bases between the germline ends. The CDR3 sequence is CASSLIAGTDTQYF. The CDR3 DNA reads TGTGCCAGCAGCTTAATAGCGGGCACAGATACGCAGTATTTT.

This chain links TRBV7-6 with TRBJ2-3; 9 bases agree with TRBD2. Germline trimming cut 1 base from V and 2 bases from J; bases unmatched to any gene: 4. From germline, CDR1 is SGHVS and CDR2 FNYEAQ. This CDR3 spans 16 amino acids. This CDR3 reads CASSLGLAGPTDTQYF. The CDR3 nucleotides read TGTGCCAGCAGCTTAGGGCTAGCGGGACCCACAGATACGCAGTATTTT.

This chain connects TRBV6-2 or TRBV6-3 to TRBJ2-2, with 10 bases matching TRBD1. The CDR3 has 15 amino acids. Per the germline V gene, CDR1 is MNHEY and CDR2 is SVGEGT. V was clipped by 5 bases and J by 5 bases; unmatched bases: 5. In DNA form, the CDR3 reads TGTGCCAGCAGTACTTGGACAGGGGGAACCGGGGAGCTGTTTTTT. It codes for CASSTWTGGTGELFF.

The V call is TRBV5-4, the J call TRBJ2-7; possibly TRBD1 for D (5 bases). The germline V and J ends were trimmed by 4 bases and 0 bases, with 11 bases remaining between them. There are 14 residues in the CDR3. The germline CDR1 and CDR2 sequences are SGHNT and YYREEE (reference sequence). CDR3 amino acids: CASSPQGRSYEQYF. The CDR3 nucleotides are TGTGCCAGCAGCCCCCAGGGCCGCTCCTACGAGCAGTACTTC.